This T cell receptor (beta chain) was identified in a study of identical twins. Study results and limitations: Researchers reported excess low generation probability among twin-shared out-of-frame alpha sequences.

CDR3 length equals 12 residues. Germline CDR1 is DFQATT and CDR2 is SNEGSKA (reference sequence). From the 5' RACE reads, TCRdb called clonotypes with MiXCR, one entry per CDR3 protein. Counted here are around 1.7 million distinct CDR3 sequences, under 35% occurring once; the ten biggest clones make up more than 0.25%. About this clonotype: Its matching antigen is unknown. The junction shows a germline mismatch at one end, possibly a read error.

What was sequenced was cord blood. This receptor was taken from a newborn girl in good health. The V call is TRBV20-1, the J call TRBJ2-7; TRBD2 matches at 8 bases. This CDR3 is CSTSGPLYEQYF. CDR3 sequence (DNA): TGCAGTACTAGCGGACCCCTGTACGAGCAGTACTTC.